A single sample is the source of the 18 T cell receptor beta chains below, sequenced in a study of cytomegalovirus exposure and HLA in healthy donors (TCRdb year 2017). Library generation was performed with the immunoSEQ multiplex PCR assay. A mixture of 60 forward primers for TCR Vbeta segments and 13 reverse primers for TCR Jbeta segments was used in the multiplex PCR. TCRdb mirrors the immuneACCESS table, restricted to in-frame sequences. Some clones are absent from its copies; in checked studies, under half trace to an unresolved V gene, and the reason for the others is unknown. This sample lists more than 150,000 clones; roughly 83% were detected once. About 0.4% of the sample is taken by the ten largest. Sequencing used PBMCs. Receptors were obtained from a boy younger than 10 in good health and CMV-seronegative.

The chain carries TRBV18 and TRBJ2-7, with D possibly TRBD1 on 8 matching bases. The CDR3 consists of 14 residues. Looked up from germline, CDR1 is KGHSH and CDR2 is LQKENI. The V and J ends lost 6 bases and 4 bases respectively, with 16 bases between them. In nucleotides, the CDR3 is TGTGCCAGCTCTCTAGGACAGGGAGGGTACGAGCAGTACTTC. It translates to CASSLGQGGYEQYF.

J is TRBJ1-2 and V is TRBV5-4; TRBD1 might be the D (5 bases). Germline loops: CDR1 SGHNT, CDR2 YYREEE (reference sequence). V lost 0 bases to trimming and J lost 5 bases, with 11 bases between them. The length of the CDR3 is 14 residues. This CDR3 is CASSLVPRDYGYTF. CDR3 nucleotides: TGTGCCAGCAGCTTGGTTCCCAGGGATTATGGCTACACCTTC. The whole variable domain, remainder taken from reference TRBV5-4 and TRBJ1-2, is ETGVTQSPTHLIKTRGQQVTLRCSSQSGHNTVSWYQQALGQGPQFIFQYYREEENGRGNFPPRFSGLQFPNYSSELNVNALELDDSALYLCASSLVPRDYGYTFGSGTRLTVV.

The V gene is TRBV29-1, the J gene TRBJ2-7; a possible D gene is TRBD1 (6 bases). The V gene lost 4 bases and the J gene lost 4 bases, with 11 bases spanning the gap. This CDR3 has 12 amino acids. Per germline, CDR1 SQVTM and CDR2 ANQGSEA. The CDR3 bases are TGCAGCGTTGTTGGGGGCTCGTACGAGCAGTACTTC. As protein: CSVVGGSYEQYF.

V usage is TRBV6-5 and J usage is TRBJ2-7; 7 bases map to TRBD1. The germline CDR1 and CDR2 sequences are MNHEY and SVGAGI. Trimming took 5 bases from V and 6 from J; bases not matched to a gene: 10. This CDR3 spans 14 amino acids. CDR3 sequence reads: CASSRTGVLTEQYF. Here the CDR3 DNA reads TGTGCCAGCAGTCGAACAGGGGTTTTGACCGAGCAGTACTTC.

The genes are TRBV5-1 and TRBJ2-5; D possibly corresponds to TRBD2 (5 bases). CDR1 is SGHRS, CDR2 YFSETQ, per germline. Trimming took off 7 bases at V and 4 bases at J, with 17 bases between the two ends. The CDR3 spans 14 residues. DNA of the CDR3: TGCGCCAGCTCGCCCCCCGGGGTTCCAGAGACCCAGTACTTC. Amino acids: CASSPPGVPETQYF.

The genes are TRBV6-5 and TRBJ2-7; 9 bases align to TRBD2. CDR3 length: 15 residues. Germline lookup yields CDR1 MNHEY and CDR2 SVGAGI. The V gene end was trimmed by 2 bases and the J gene end by 4 bases; junction bases not matched to a gene: 6. Here the CDR3 reads CASSYKGLATYEQYF. Written as DNA, the CDR3 is TGTGCCAGCAGTTACAAGGGACTAGCAACGTACGAGCAGTACTTC.

The chain has TRBV19 and TRBJ2-4; 8 bases are a match to TRBD2. CDR3 length: 16 residues. Trimming removed 2 bases from V and 6 bases from J; junction bases left unmatched: 9. Germline lookup yields CDR1 LNHDA and CDR2 SQIVND (reference sequence). The CDR3 DNA sequence: TGTGCCAGTAGTATATGGGCTCGGGGGGGCCGAAACATTCAGTACTTC. Its translation is CASSIWARGGRNIQYF.

The CDR3 DNA is TGCGCCAGCAGCCGTACCATACAGGGGGCGCCGGGCTACACCTTC. Its protein is CASSRTIQGAPGYTF. V usage is TRBV5-1 and J usage is TRBJ1-2, with TRBD1 matching over 9 bases. V lost 4 bases to trimming and J lost 8 bases; unmatched junction nucleotides: 12. The V gene's germline CDR1 is SGHRS and CDR2 YFSETQ. This CDR3 region has 15 residues. Looking up the rest from reference TRBV5-1 and TRBJ1-2 gives the full variable domain: KAGVTQTPRYLIKTRGQQVTLSCSPISGHRSVSWYQQTPGQGLQFLFEYFSETQRNKGNFPGRFSGRQFSNSRSEMNVSTLELGDSALYLCASSRTIQGAPGYTFGSGTRLTVV.

This chain joins TRBV10-2 and TRBJ2-3, with 10 positions matching TRBD2. CDR3 size: 14 residues. V lost 8 bases and J lost 2; bases outside the gene matches: 4. From germline, CDR1 is WSHSY and CDR2 SAAADI. DNA of the CDR3: TGCGCCAGCGTACTAGCGGGGTCCACAGATACGCAGTATTTT. Protein sequence: CASVLAGSTDTQYF.

The chain links TRBV7-9 to TRBJ2-1, with 11 bases that match TRBD2. The V gene's germline CDR1 is SEHNR and CDR2 FQNEAQ (reference sequence). The CDR3 is 13 residues long. The junction had 4 bases not matched to a gene; V was cut back by 8 bases and J by 7 bases. DNA of the CDR3: TGTGCCAGCGTCCTAGCGGGAGGAAATGAGCAGTTCTTC. It yields the protein CASVLAGGNEQFF.

There are a few counts of this clone. The genes are TRBV5-1 and TRBJ2-1; 7 nucleotides align to TRBD1. This CDR3 has 16 residues. In germline, CDR1 is SGHRS, CDR2 YFSETQ. V shed 3 bases and J 7 bases; nucleotides not matched to a gene: 13. The CDR3 DNA follows: TGCGCCAGCAGCTCAGGACAGGTCCAGGGTAGGAATGAGCAGTTCTTC. Translated: CASSSGQVQGRNEQFF. The whole variable domain, remainder taken from reference TRBV5-1 and TRBJ2-1, is KAGVTQTPRYLIKTRGQQVTLSCSPISGHRSVSWYQQTPGQGLQFLFEYFSETQRNKGNFPGRFSGRQFSNSRSEMNVSTLELGDSALYLCASSSGQVQGRNEQFFGPGTRLTVL.

The CDR3 sequence: CAWDRGRRQAFF. CDR3 sequence (DNA): TGTGCCTGGGACAGGGGGCGTCGCCAAGCTTTCTTT. The chain uses TRBV30 and TRBJ1-1; 10 bases match TRBD1. The CDR3 spans 12 residues. V lost 5 bases to trimming and J lost 9 bases; unmatched junction nucleotides: 6. The V gene's germline CDR1 is GTSNPN and CDR2 SVGIG (reference sequence).

The rearrangement uses TRBV7-9 and TRBJ1-4, with TRBD1 matching 9 bases. J gave up 8 bases and V 8 bases, and 12 bases lay outside the gene matches. In germline, CDR1 is SEHNR, CDR2 FQNEAQ (reference sequence). The CDR3 runs 15 residues. DNA of the CDR3: TGTGCCAGCGGAGTCGACAGGGGGATAGGCGAAAAACTGTTTTTT. Amino acids: CASGVDRGIGEKLFF.

This clone was detected only once. The rearrangement links TRBV7-2 to TRBJ2-5, with D uncertain. Germline loops: CDR1 SGHTA, CDR2 FQGNSA. The V end was cut by 2 bases, the J end by 3 bases, with 10 bases between. The CDR3 length is 14 residues. In DNA form, the CDR3 reads TGTGCCAGCAGCTTACTAGGAATTAAAGAGACCCAGTACTTC. Its protein is CASSLLGIKETQYF.

The V gene is TRBV25-1, the J gene TRBJ2-1, with TRBD2 as a possible D gene (5 bases). Trimming removed 3 bases from V and 4 bases from J, with 19 bases in between. From germline, CDR1 is MGHDK and CDR2 SYGVNS. The CDR3 is made up of 17 amino acids. CDR3 nucleotides: TGTGCCAGCAGTGACCGGGCCCCGGGGATCTATTACAATGAGCAGTTCTTC. This codes for CASSDRAPGIYYNEQFF.

CDR3 coding DNA: TGTGCCCGCAGGGGTGGTGTGAACACTGAAGCTTTCTTT. It specifies CARRGGVNTEAFF. The rearrangement uses TRBV30 and TRBJ1-1; tentatively, D is TRBD1 (6 bases). The CDR3 runs to 13 residues. The germline CDR1 and CDR2 sequences are GTSNPN and SVGIG (reference sequence). Trimming removed 8 bases at V and 0 bases at J, with 13 bases between.

The rearrangement links TRBV19 to TRBJ2-1, with a weak D call TRBD1 (6 bases). The CDR3 contains 15 residues. Germline-derived CDR1 and CDR2 are LNHDA and SQIVND (reference sequence). The V end was cut by 8 bases, the J end by 4 bases, with 18 bases between. The DNA of the CDR3 is TGTGCCAGTCGGTCCCCGGGACATATGTACAATGAGCAGTTCTTC. Protein product: CASRSPGHMYNEQFF.

This rearrangement joins TRBV25-1 to TRBJ2-7, with a weak D call TRBD2 (5 bases). V was shortened by 3 bases and J by 7 bases, with 7 bases between the two germline ends. This CDR3 is built from 11 residues. The V gene's germline CDR1 is MGHDK and CDR2 SYGVNS. The CDR3 DNA is TGTGCCAGCAGTGAGGGGAGAGAGCAGTACTTC. This codes for CASSEGREQYF.